The 29 T cell receptor beta chains presented below share a single source sample, sequenced in a study of cytomegalovirus exposure and HLA in healthy donors. PCR primers comprised 60 Vbeta and 13 Jbeta primers. Profiled with immunoSEQ multiplex PCR; TCRdb holds only in-frame clones, not every one. This sample's clone table lists under 90,000 clones. Sequenced sample: PBMCs. The receptors originated from a female donor in good health and CMV-seropositive.

The chain is built from TRBV11-2 and TRBJ2-7; D unresolved. Trimming shortened V by 4 bases and J by 7 bases, and 17 bases separated the two germline ends. This CDR3 region has 14 residues. Germline V gives CDR1 SGHAT, CDR2 FQNNGV. CDR3 bases: TGTGCCAGCAGCTCCCCAAGTCGGTCCGGGGAGCAGTACTTC. Translating it yields CASSSPSRSGEQYF.

This sequence joins TRBV5-1 and TRBJ1-1, with TRBD1 as a possible D gene (6 bases). This CDR3 has 13 amino acids. The germline V gene has CDR1 SGHRS and CDR2 YFSETQ. Trimming stripped 4 bases from V and 1 base from J, with 8 bases between. The CDR3 spells CASSMTGNTEAFF. DNA for the CDR3: TGCGCCAGCAGCATGACAGGGAACACTGAAGCTTTCTTT.

The V gene is TRBV7-9, the J gene TRBJ2-7; D is uncertain. The V gene's germline CDR1 is SEHNR and CDR2 FQNEAQ (reference sequence). The V gene lost 5 bases and the J gene lost 3 bases, with 17 bases spanning the gap. This CDR3 has 15 residues. CDR3 sequence (DNA): TGTGCCAGCAGCATACGAGGCAGCCCCTTCTACGAGCAGTACTTC. This gives the protein CASSIRGSPFYEQYF.

CDR3 in amino acids: CASSYRLAGAYDTGELFF. As DNA, the CDR3 is TGTGCCAGCAGCTATCGACTAGCGGGGGCGTATGACACCGGGGAGCTGTTTTTT. V is TRBV7-2 and J is TRBJ2-2; 12 nucleotides align to TRBD2. The V gene's germline CDR1 is SGHTA and CDR2 FQGNSA. Unmatched junction bases numbered 9, after V lost 4 bases and J lost 3 bases. The CDR3 consists of 18 residues.

The rearrangement uses TRBV7-6 and TRBJ2-7; 9 bases fit TRBD2. Germline V lookup: CDR1 SGHVS, CDR2 FNYEAQ. CDR3 length: 15 amino acids. Trimming at V came to 5 bases and at J to 0 bases, leaving 5 bases not matched to a gene. The CDR3 DNA reads as TGTGCCAGCAGCCCGACTAGCGGTCACTCCTACGAGCAGTACTTC. This sequence encodes CASSPTSGHSYEQYF.

This sequence joins TRBV27 and TRBJ1-2; the D is unclear. V lost 5 bases, J lost 4 bases, and 11 bases lay in between. CDR3 length equals 13 residues. Germline V gene lookup returns CDR1 MNHEY and CDR2 SMNVEV (reference sequence). CDR3 sequence reads: CASSPGWLYGYTF. The DNA for the CDR3 is TGTGCCAGCAGTCCGGGGTGGCTCTATGGCTACACCTTC.

The J gene is TRBJ1-4, the V gene TRBV18; D gene unclear. The CDR3 runs to 13 residues. The ends were cut back, 3 bases at V and 10 bases at J, with 12 bases in the middle. CDR1 is KGHSH, CDR2 LQKENI, per germline. CDR3: CASSPSETGKLFF. For the CDR3, the DNA is TGTGCCAGCTCACCCTCCGAGACGGGAAAACTGTTTTTT.

The rearrangement joins TRBV9 to TRBJ2-1; perhaps TRBD2 as D (7 bases). V lost 0 bases, J lost 2 bases, and 9 bases lay in between. Germline CDR1 and CDR2: SGDLS and YYNGEE. CDR3 length: 15 amino acids. The CDR3 loop reads CASSVVGGPYNEQFF. CDR3 DNA sequence: TGTGCCAGCAGCGTAGTGGGGGGGCCCTACAATGAGCAGTTCTTC.

The rearrangement joins TRBV30 to TRBJ1-4; D is unresolved. Germline assignment: CDR1 GTSNPN and CDR2 SVGIG (reference sequence). The CDR3 runs 10 residues. CDR3 nucleotides: TGTGCTTGCATACGGGAAAAACTGTTTTTT. Its protein product is CACIREKLFF.

V gene TRBV4-1 combines with J gene TRBJ1-3; TRBD1 is a possible D gene (6 bases). The ends were cut back, 1 base at V and 0 bases at J, with 13 bases in the middle. Germline CDR1 is MGHRA and CDR2 is YSYEKL. The CDR3 loop spans 17 amino acids. CDR3 protein: CASSQGYRVSSGNTIYF. Written as DNA, the CDR3 is TGCGCCAGCAGCCAAGGTTACAGGGTGAGCTCTGGAAACACCATATATTTT.

The chain carries TRBV6-5 and TRBJ2-2; 7 positions match TRBD2. The trim removed 6 bases at V and 3 bases at J, leaving 7 bases unmatched. Germline CDR1 and CDR2: MNHEY and SVGAGI. CDR3 length: 15 residues. CDR3 region: CASRVQGGDTGELFF. The CDR3 region has the DNA TGTGCCAGCAGGGTTCAGGGAGGGGACACCGGGGAGCTGTTTTTT.

Details on this clone: Other nucleotide sequences in the sample specify the same CDR3. CDR3 DNA: TGTGCCAGCAGCGTAGGGGGGGGCAATCAGCCCCAGCATTTT. It translates to CASSVGGGNQPQHF. The chain couples TRBV9 to TRBJ1-5; TRBD1 might be the D (5 bases). CDR1 is SGDLS and CDR2 is YYNGEE in the germline V gene. The V end lost 0 bases, the J end lost 2 bases, and 6 bases lay between the germline ends. The CDR3 totals 14 residues.

The chain links TRBV4-1 to TRBJ2-7, with a weak D call TRBD2 (6 bases). The V and J ends lost 2 bases and 2 bases respectively, with 10 bases between them. Germline lookup yields CDR1 MGHRA and CDR2 YSYEKL. The CDR3 is made up of 14 amino acids. The CDR3 loop reads CASSQFGEAYEQYF. CDR3 DNA: TGCGCCAGCAGCCAATTTGGGGAGGCCTACGAGCAGTACTTC.

The chain joins TRBV18 to TRBJ1-1; the match to TRBD1 covers 8 bases. Germline CDR1 reads KGHSH; CDR2 reads LQKENI. CDR3 size: 15 residues. The V gene end was trimmed by 5 bases and the J gene end by 5 bases; junction bases not matched to a gene: 10. The CDR3 bases are TGTGCCAGCTCATCTAAACAGGGGGTTAGGACTGAAGCTTTCTTT. Translating it yields CASSSKQGVRTEAFF.

This chain links TRBV7-2 with TRBJ2-7; D is possibly TRBD2 (6 bases). The germline V gene has CDR1 SGHTA and CDR2 FQGNSA. The V gene lost 2 bases and the J gene lost 2 bases, with 13 bases spanning the gap. This CDR3 contains 15 residues. Here the CDR3 DNA reads TGTGCCAGCAGCTTAACTAGCTTCTCCCCCTACGAGCAGTACTTC. Protein sequence: CASSLTSFSPYEQYF.

The CDR3 here is CSVLFKNTEAFF. CDR3 bases: TGCAGCGTTCTGTTTAAGAACACTGAAGCTTTCTTT. The gene calls are TRBV29-1 and TRBJ1-1, with D unresolved. With 5 bases removed from V and 1 base from J, the gap between germline ends came to 8 bases. The CDR3 is made up of 12 amino acids. CDR1 is SQVTM, CDR2 ANQGSEA, per germline.

V and J are TRBV5-1 and TRBJ2-7; TRBD1 aligns across 9 bases. The CDR3 is 14 residues long. Germline CDR1 and CDR2: SGHRS and YFSETQ. The V gene end was trimmed by 0 bases and the J gene end by 5 bases; junction bases not matched to a gene: 3. The CDR3 DNA is TGCGCCAGCAGCTTGGACAGGGGGCAGAACGAGCAGTACTTC. It codes for CASSLDRGQNEQYF.

The chain combines TRBV7-9 with TRBJ2-7; TRBD2 agrees at 11 bases. CDR3 length: 16 residues. Germline V gives CDR1 SEHNR, CDR2 FQNEAQ (reference sequence). Losses at the gene ends were 4 bases for V and 0 bases for J; bases not matched to a gene: 5. CDR3 nucleotide sequence: TGTGCCAGCAGCTCCCCAACTAGCGGGGGCTCCTACGAGCAGTACTTC. Its translation: CASSSPTSGGSYEQYF. Full variable domain (outside the CDR3, taken from reference TRBV7-9 and TRBJ2-7): DTGVSQNPRHKITKRGQNVTFRCDPISEHNRLYWYRQTLGQGPEFLTYFQNEAQLEKSRLLSDRFSAERPKGSFSTLEIQRTEQGDSAMYLCASSSPTSGGSYEQYFGPGTRLTVT.

V gene TRBV7-9 combines with J gene TRBJ2-7; the match to TRBD2 covers 8 bases. Germline-derived CDR1 and CDR2 are SEHNR and FQNEAQ (reference sequence). The CDR3 loop spans 17 amino acids. With 5 bases clipped from V and 3 bases from J, the junction kept 15 bases outside the gene matches. CDR3 sequence (DNA): TGTGCCAGCAGCCCCTCTCGCGGCAGCGGGGGATTCTACGAGCAGTACTTC. This sequence encodes CASSPSRGSGGFYEQYF. Full variable domain (outside the CDR3, taken from reference TRBV7-9 and TRBJ2-7): DTGVSQNPRHKITKRGQNVTFRCDPISEHNRLYWYRQTLGQGPEFLTYFQNEAQLEKSRLLSDRFSAERPKGSFSTLEIQRTEQGDSAMYLCASSPSRGSGGFYEQYFGPGTRLTVT.

The chain is built from TRBV9 and TRBJ2-1, with 8 bases fitting TRBD2. The CDR3 totals 14 residues. Unmatched junction bases numbered 4, after V lost 0 bases and J lost 8 bases. Germline lookup yields CDR1 SGDLS and CDR2 YYNGEE. The chain's CDR3 is CASSVVPAGDEQFF. For the CDR3, the DNA is TGTGCCAGCAGCGTAGTACCAGCGGGGGATGAGCAGTTCTTC.

The CDR3 nucleotides read TGTGCCAGCAGCGCCCCCGGGACAGTATTGAGAGATACGCAGTATTTT. Translating gives CASSAPGTVLRDTQYF. The V and J genes are TRBV7-9 and TRBJ2-3; 7 bases are shared with TRBD1. The J segment lost 5 bases and the V segment lost 5 bases, leaving 13 bases of the junction unmatched. In germline, CDR1 is SEHNR, CDR2 FQNEAQ (reference sequence). This CDR3 has 16 amino acids.

The chain couples TRBV20-1 to TRBJ2-5; no firm D call. The CDR3 consists of 11 residues. The V end lost 1 base, the J end lost 7 bases, and 7 bases lay between the germline ends. The germline gives CDR1 DFQATT, CDR2 SNEGSKA (reference sequence). For the CDR3, the DNA is TGCAGTGCTAGAGTCACCAGGACCCAGTACTTC. It specifies CSARVTRTQYF.

The chain links TRBV30 to TRBJ2-3, with a possible D match to TRBD2 (6 bases). This CDR3 comprises 17 residues. Germline lookup yields CDR1 GTSNPN and CDR2 SVGIG (reference sequence). V lost 2 bases to trimming and J lost 0 bases, with 18 bases between them. The CDR3 sequence: CAWSPRTTGTSTDTQYF. The CDR3 DNA reads as TGTGCCTGGAGTCCGAGGACAACGGGGACTAGCACAGATACGCAGTATTTT.

This chain uses TRBV18 with TRBJ2-7, with TRBD1 matching 9 bases. CDR1 is KGHSH and CDR2 is LQKENI in the germline V gene. The junction had 8 bases not matched to a gene; V was cut back by 4 bases and J by 1 base. This CDR3 spans 16 amino acids. This chain's CDR3 is CASSQQRGQGSYEQYF. CDR3 nucleotide sequence: TGTGCCAGCTCACAGCAAAGGGGACAGGGATCCTACGAGCAGTACTTC.

J is TRBJ2-7 and V is TRBV18; 9 bases are shared with TRBD1. Germline CDR1 reads KGHSH; CDR2 reads LQKENI. The CDR3 runs to 15 residues. The ends lost 2 bases at V and 4 bases at J; junction bases unmatched: 6. The CDR3 DNA is TGTGCCAGCTCACCATCCATTGGACAGGGGTACGAGCAGTACTTC. It codes for CASSPSIGQGYEQYF.

CDR3: CASSLAPTGSSYNEQFF. CDR3 DNA sequence: TGTGCCAGCAGCTTAGCCCCGACGGGGAGCTCCTACAATGAGCAGTTCTTC. V usage is TRBV7-9 and J usage is TRBJ2-1, with D possibly matching TRBD2 (5 bases). The V and J ends lost 0 bases and 0 bases respectively, with 12 bases between them. Germline V gives CDR1 SEHNR, CDR2 FQNEAQ (reference sequence). The CDR3 has 17 amino acids.

The V and J genes are TRBV19 and TRBJ1-5; the D is unclear. Germline V lookup: CDR1 LNHDA, CDR2 SQIVND (reference sequence). This CDR3 has 13 residues. The V gene lost 5 bases and the J gene lost 3 bases, with 8 bases spanning the gap. The CDR3 nucleotides read TGTGCCAGTAGTCCCGGGGTCAATCAGCCCCAGCATTTT. Protein: CASSPGVNQPQHF.

This chain links TRBV9 with TRBJ2-1, with TRBD2 identical over 10 bases. Trimming took 0 bases from V and 4 from J; bases not matched to a gene: 4. Per germline, CDR1 SGDLS and CDR2 YYNGEE. The CDR3 consists of 16 residues. CDR3 nucleotide sequence: TGTGCCAGCAGCGTAGGAGCGGGAGGGCCATACAATGAGCAGTTCTTC. It yields the protein CASSVGAGGPYNEQFF.

The chain recombines TRBV7-3 with TRBJ1-1; 9 nucleotides line up with TRBD1. With 5 bases clipped from V and 3 bases from J, the junction kept 10 bases outside the gene matches. The germline V gene has CDR1 SGHTA and CDR2 FQGTGA. The CDR3 length is 16 residues. In DNA, the CDR3 is TGTGCCAGCAGCCTGGCGGGACAGGGAGTCGACACTGAAGCTTTCTTT. As protein: CASSLAGQGVDTEAFF.